This T cell receptor beta chain emerged from a study of cytomegalovirus exposure and HLA in healthy donors. Whole-study results and caveats: Some TCR beta chains (164 of them) were listed as cytomegalovirus-associated.

On this clone: As yet, its antigen is unknown.

The CDR3 covers 14 residues. The J segment lost 7 bases and the V segment lost 3 bases, leaving 3 bases of the junction unmatched. Germline CDR1 and CDR2: SGHTA and FQGNSA. TCRdb keeps only in-frame clones here, not all; method: immunoSEQ multiplex PCR. This sample yields 260,000 or so clones, of which 90% are seen a single time; approximately 3% belongs to the top ten. From the roughly 110-subject validation cohort, which was separate from the approximately 700-subject first cohort, the donors were drawn. The gene calls are TRBV7-2 and TRBJ2-1, with 10 bases that match TRBD2. Sequencing was carried out using PBMCs. This sequence was found in a woman in her thirties in good health and CMV-seronegative. In DNA, the CDR3 is TGTGCCAGCAGCTTTAGAGCGGGAGGGAATGAGCAGTTCTTC. Its protein is CASSFRAGGNEQFF.